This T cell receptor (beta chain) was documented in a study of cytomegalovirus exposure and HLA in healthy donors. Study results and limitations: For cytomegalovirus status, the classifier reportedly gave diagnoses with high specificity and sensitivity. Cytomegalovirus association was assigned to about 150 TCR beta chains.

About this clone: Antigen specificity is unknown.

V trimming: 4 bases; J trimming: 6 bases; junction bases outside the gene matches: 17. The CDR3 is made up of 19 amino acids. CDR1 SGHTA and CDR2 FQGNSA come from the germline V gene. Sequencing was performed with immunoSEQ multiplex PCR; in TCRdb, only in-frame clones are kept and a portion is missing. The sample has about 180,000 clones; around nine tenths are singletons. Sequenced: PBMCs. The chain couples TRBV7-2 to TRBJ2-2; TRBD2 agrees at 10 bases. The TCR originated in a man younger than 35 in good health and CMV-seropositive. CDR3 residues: CASSSTWALAGPQAGELFF. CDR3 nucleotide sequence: TGTGCCAGCAGCTCAACCTGGGCACTAGCGGGGCCCCAGGCCGGGGAGCTGTTTTTT.